The 26 T cell receptor beta chains given below trace back to one sample, sequenced in a study of blood T cell repertoires in COVID-19. Produced via immunoSEQ multiplex PCR; TCRdb's table is partial and in-frame only. This table has about 390,000 clones, more than 75% appearing once. Sequences were obtained from PBMCs or T cells enriched from blood (not recorded which). All receptors come from a woman aged 45-60 years who had recovered from COVID-19.

The V call is TRBV3-1 (or the pseudogene TRBV3-2), the J call TRBJ1-2; possible D gene TRBD1, 5 bases. CDR1 is LGHDT and CDR2 is YNNKEL in the germline V gene (reference sequence). Trimming stripped 4 bases from V and 8 bases from J, with 11 bases between. CDR3 length equals 12 residues. CDR3 loop: CASSRVGVGYTF. Here the CDR3 DNA reads TGTGCCAGCAGCCGAGTAGGGGTAGGCTACACCTTC.

DNA of the CDR3: TGCGCCAGCAGCCTTCGGGGGGGAGGGACCAAAAACATTCAGTACTTC. This codes for CASSLRGGGTKNIQYF. V is TRBV4-3 and J is TRBJ2-4; the match to TRBD2 covers 8 bases. After removal of 4 bases from V and 2 bases from J, the junction contained 7 bases not matched to a gene. This CDR3 region has 16 residues. Per germline, CDR1 LGHNA and CDR2 YSLEER.

This sequence joins TRBV27 and TRBJ2-1; 11 nucleotides line up with TRBD1. Germline CDR1 and CDR2: MNHEY and SMNVEV (reference sequence). The CDR3 covers 16 residues. With 2 bases clipped from V and 7 bases from J, the junction kept 7 bases outside the gene matches. DNA for the CDR3: TGTGCCAGCAGTTTAGGGACAGGGGGGGGCAGGAATGAGCAGTTCTTC. It specifies CASSLGTGGGRNEQFF.

This clone is a singleton in its sample. This chain connects TRBV6-2 or TRBV6-3 to TRBJ1-1; D is possibly TRBD1 (6 bases). The CDR3 runs to 18 residues. CDR1 is MNHEY, CDR2 SVGEGT, per germline. With 5 bases removed from V and 5 bases from J, the gap between germline ends came to 27 bases. CDR3 sequence: CASSRAFTGLSIGTEAFF. Here the CDR3 DNA reads TGTGCCAGCAGTCGGGCGTTTACAGGGCTATCGATCGGGACTGAAGCTTTCTTT.

As concerns this clone: No DNA is shown, since the ends of the CDR3 on it are uncertain; the CDR3 is the one TCRdb lists. This chain uses TRBV12-2 with TRBJ2-3; TRBD2 is taken as the D call from the table, unchecked against the DNA. TRBV12-2 represents a pseudogene. The CDR3 is 17 residues long, ends included. CDR3 amino acids: CASRFLYLCGGTDTQYF.

This rearrangement joins TRBV2 to TRBJ1-4; no clear D. Trimming shortened V by 2 bases and J by 8 bases, and 3 bases separated the two germline ends. The CDR3 has 11 amino acids. Per the germline V gene, CDR1 is SNHLY and CDR2 is FYNNEI. This CDR3 is CASSESEKLFF. CDR3 bases: TGTGCCAGCAGTGAATCGGAAAAACTGTTTTTT.

Only a few counts were recorded for this clone. This sequence joins TRBV3-1 (or the pseudogene TRBV3-2) and TRBJ2-7; 11 bases agree with TRBD2. Germline-derived CDR1 and CDR2 are LGHDT and YNNKEL (reference sequence). The CDR3 is 15 amino acids. The ends lost 4 bases at V and 7 bases at J; junction bases unmatched: 9. The CDR3 region is CASSPVTSGGGEQYF. For the CDR3, the DNA is TGTGCCAGCAGCCCGGTCACTAGCGGGGGCGGTGAGCAGTACTTC.

The chain links TRBV24-1 to TRBJ2-3; the match to TRBD2 covers 13 bases. This CDR3 comprises 18 residues. Germline CDR1 reads KGHDR; CDR2 reads SFDVKD. V trimming: 3 bases; J trimming: 1 base; junction bases outside the gene matches: 6. CDR3 nucleotides: TGTGCCACCAGTGATCAGACTAGCGGGGGGCCTCGCACAGATACGCAGTATTTT. Protein: CATSDQTSGGPRTDTQYF.

The rearrangement links TRBV28 to TRBJ1-1; tentative D call: TRBD1 (6 bases). The CDR3 has 15 amino acids. V was cut by 2 bases and J by 4 bases, with 14 bases left in between. Germline V gene lookup returns CDR1 MDHEN and CDR2 SYDVKM. The CDR3 DNA is TGTGCCAGCAGTTTAGGTGGGGGGGCAGCCACTGAAGCTTTCTTT. As protein: CASSLGGGAATEAFF.

The rearrangement links TRBV10-3 to TRBJ1-2; TRBD1 is a possible D gene (6 bases). The CDR3 runs 15 residues. CDR1 and CDR2 (germline): ENHRY, SYGVKD. Trimming removed 0 bases from V and 3 bases from J, with 11 bases in between. CDR3: CAISESRTDHYGYTF. The CDR3 DNA is TGTGCCATCAGTGAGTCGAGGACAGACCACTATGGCTACACCTTC.

V gene TRBV28 combines with J gene TRBJ1-2, with D unresolved. CDR1 and CDR2 (germline): MDHEN, SYDVKM. Trimming shortened V by 3 bases and J by 3 bases, and 23 bases separated the two germline ends. This CDR3 has 18 amino acids. The CDR3, as DNA: TGTGCCAGCAGTTTCGATTTAAGGAGTCCCTTACTTGACTATGGCTACACCTTC. This encodes CASSFDLRSPLLDYGYTF.

This chain joins TRBV4-1 and TRBJ2-3, with 11 bases fitting TRBD2. The CDR3 covers 16 residues. The trim removed 0 bases at V and 4 bases at J, leaving 3 bases unmatched. Germline CDR1 and CDR2: MGHRA and YSYEKL. The CDR3 here is CASSQDWGLAADTQYF. In DNA form, the CDR3 reads TGCGCCAGCAGCCAAGATTGGGGACTAGCGGCAGATACGCAGTATTTT.

The chain has TRBV19 and TRBJ1-2; no reliable D call. The CDR3 is made up of 13 amino acids. Per the germline V gene, CDR1 is LNHDA and CDR2 is SQIVND (reference sequence). V was trimmed by 5 bases and J by 8 bases, leaving 15 bases between them. The CDR3 spells CASSSLPLWGYTF. In DNA form, the CDR3 reads TGTGCCAGTAGTTCCCTTCCACTATGGGGCTACACCTTC.

The rearrangement uses TRBV5-1 and TRBJ1-2; D is possibly TRBD1 (5 bases). This CDR3 is 14 amino acids long. Per germline, CDR1 SGHRS and CDR2 YFSETQ. The V end lost 6 bases, the J end lost 6 bases, and 18 bases lay between the germline ends. CDR3 coding DNA: TGCGCCAGCACCCCGGCCGCAGACAGAGATGGCTACACCTTC. Translating gives CASTPAADRDGYTF.

V gene TRBV10-3 combines with J gene TRBJ2-7; D not certain. Trimming stripped 3 bases from V and 5 bases from J, with 11 bases between. CDR3 length equals 13 residues. CDR1 is ENHRY and CDR2 is SYGVKD in the germline V gene. CDR3 nucleotides: TGTGCCATCAGTGACCCCAACCTAGACGAGCAGTACTTC. It specifies CAISDPNLDEQYF.

The rearrangement links TRBV7-3 to TRBJ2-3; D ambiguous. Germline loops: CDR1 SGHTA, CDR2 FQGTGA. The CDR3 runs to 13 residues. Trimming removed 2 bases from V and 4 bases from J, with 7 bases in between. This CDR3 is CASSLGRPDTQYF. CDR3 in DNA: TGTGCCAGCAGCTTAGGGCGCCCAGATACGCAGTATTTT. Together with reference TRBV7-3 and TRBJ2-3, the CDR3 gives the full variable domain: GAGVSQTPSNKVTEKGKYVELRCDPISGHTALYWYRQSLGQGPEFLIYFQGTGAADDSGLPNDRFFAVRPEGSVSTLKIQRTERGDSAVYLCASSLGRPDTQYFGPGTRLTVL.

J is TRBJ2-2 and V is TRBV5-1, with TRBD2 matching over 7 bases. The CDR3 runs to 16 residues. Germline lookup yields CDR1 SGHRS and CDR2 YFSETQ. J was trimmed by 2 bases and V by 4 bases; bases with no gene match: 8. The CDR3 DNA is TGCGCCAGCAGCCCCACTTCTAGCGGAAACACCGGGGAGCTGTTTTTT. Protein sequence: CASSPTSSGNTGELFF.

The V call is TRBV19, the J call TRBJ2-2; 7 nucleotides match TRBD2. From germline, CDR1 is LNHDA and CDR2 SQIVND (reference sequence). The trim removed 3 bases at V and 3 bases at J, leaving 4 bases unmatched. The CDR3 runs to 15 residues. As DNA, the CDR3 is TGTGCCAGTAGTATGGGGGGGACGTACACCGGGGAGCTGTTTTTT. Protein product: CASSMGGTYTGELFF.

This clone has only one observation. The chain carries TRBV5-1 and TRBJ2-2; 8 nucleotides agree with TRBD1. The J segment lost 2 bases and the V segment lost 3 bases, leaving 9 bases of the junction unmatched. The CDR3 extends over 17 amino acids. Germline CDR1 and CDR2: SGHRS and YFSETQ. The CDR3, as DNA: TGCGCCAGCAGCTCCGCCTGGACAGGGTCCAACACCGGGGAGCTGTTTTTT. Translating it yields CASSSAWTGSNTGELFF. The whole variable domain, remainder taken from reference TRBV5-1 and TRBJ2-2, is KAGVTQTPRYLIKTRGQQVTLSCSPISGHRSVSWYQQTPGQGLQFLFEYFSETQRNKGNFPGRFSGRQFSNSRSEMNVSTLELGDSALYLCASSSAWTGSNTGELFFGEGSRLTVL.

The chain uses TRBV5-1 and TRBJ2-5; 7 bases fit TRBD2. This CDR3 is 15 amino acids long. Trimming removed 3 bases from V and 2 bases from J; junction bases left unmatched: 7. Germline loops: CDR1 SGHRS, CDR2 YFSETQ. The CDR3 reads CASSSWGGIQETQYF. CDR3 bases: TGCGCCAGCAGCTCCTGGGGGGGGATTCAAGAGACCCAGTACTTC.

V gene TRBV11-2 combines with J gene TRBJ2-5; D possibly corresponds to TRBD1 (5 bases). V lost 3 bases, J lost 1 base, and 9 bases lay in between. This CDR3 has 14 residues. CDR1 and CDR2 from the germline V gene are SGHAT and FQNNGV. CDR3 DNA: TGTGCCAGCAGCTTTGACAGACCCCAAGAGACCCAGTACTTC. Translating gives CASSFDRPQETQYF.

V usage is TRBV28 and J usage is TRBJ1-2; tentative D call: TRBD1 (6 bases). The CDR3 loop spans 17 amino acids. Trimming left V 5 bases short and J 2 bases short, with 21 bases between. Germline V gene lookup returns CDR1 MDHEN and CDR2 SYDVKM. The CDR3 here is CASSPNHWTALNYGYTF. The CDR3 coding sequence is TGTGCCAGCAGTCCAAATCACTGGACAGCTCTAAACTATGGCTACACCTTC.

The chain recombines TRBV1 with TRBJ2-7; the DNA was not used to check the table's D call, TRBD2. TRBV1 counts as a pseudogene. This CDR3 comprises 16 residues. DNA for the CDR3: TGCACCAGCAGCCAGGAACCAGGGAGGATTTACTACGAGCAGTACTTC. Protein: CTSSQEPGRIYYEQYF.

The chain recombines TRBV11-2 with TRBJ2-7; D unclear. The germline V and J ends were trimmed by 5 bases and 0 bases, with 11 bases remaining between them. This CDR3 is 14 amino acids long. Germline-derived CDR1 and CDR2 are SGHAT and FQNNGV. In nucleotides, the CDR3 is TGTGCCAGCAGCCCCCGCGGTGGCTCCTACGAGCAGTACTTC. Amino acid sequence: CASSPRGGSYEQYF.

The V gene is TRBV5-5, the J gene TRBJ2-1, with D possibly TRBD2 on 5 matching bases. Deletions cut 3 bases from V and 6 bases from J, with 16 bases between. CDR1 is SGHKS and CDR2 is YYEKEE in the germline V gene (reference sequence). This CDR3 contains 15 residues. This chain's CDR3 is CASSSGTLFGNEQFF. The CDR3 nucleotides read TGTGCCAGCAGCTCGGGAACTCTGTTTGGCAATGAGCAGTTCTTC.

The V call is TRBV18, the J call TRBJ1-1, with D unclear. This CDR3 has 14 residues. V was shortened by 5 bases and J by 4 bases, with 14 bases between the two germline ends. CDR1 KGHSH and CDR2 LQKENI come from the germline V gene. Here the CDR3 reads CASSNKGGGTEAFF. Written as DNA, the CDR3 is TGTGCCAGCTCAAACAAGGGAGGTGGCACTGAAGCTTTCTTT.